What follows are 7 T cell receptor beta chains derived from one specimen sequenced in a study of blood T cell repertoires in COVID-19. Measured with immunoSEQ multiplex PCR; TCRdb has only the in-frame clones, and not every one. This repertoire shows roughly 200,000 clones, around four fifths found once; its top ten account for over 15%. The sample taken for sequencing was peripheral blood. The source of these receptors is a woman aged 80 or older with active or convalescent COVID-19.

CDR3 in amino acids: CASSPAGGAVNEQFF. The CDR3 nucleotides are TGTGCCAGCTCACCGGCGGGAGGAGCGGTCAATGAGCAGTTCTTC. V and J are TRBV18 and TRBJ2-1, with TRBD2 matching over 8 bases. Germline V lookup: CDR1 KGHSH, CDR2 LQKENI. This CDR3 is built from 15 residues. V shed 3 bases and J 6 bases; nucleotides not matched to a gene: 7.

The count of this clone is one. This chain joins TRBV18 and TRBJ2-4, with a weak D call TRBD1 (6 bases). Trimming took 0 bases from V and 0 from J, leaving 9 bases between them. Germline CDR1 and CDR2: KGHSH and LQKENI. The length of the CDR3 is 16 residues. Written as DNA, the CDR3 is TGTGCCAGCTCACCACCTGGACAGCTAGCCAAAAACATTCAGTACTTC. It specifies CASSPPGQLAKNIQYF.

This sequence joins TRBV29-1 and TRBJ2-2; D not certain. The CDR3 runs to 13 residues. Germline V gives CDR1 SQVTM, CDR2 ANQGSEA. The V gene lost 8 bases and the J gene lost 3 bases, with 13 bases spanning the gap. CDR3 nucleotide sequence: TGCAGCCACAAGGCCCTAGACACCGGGGAGCTGTTTTTT. Translated, it gives CSHKALDTGELFF.

This clone was seen more than once but under ten times. The chain couples TRBV30 to TRBJ1-6, with 9 bases fitting TRBD1. The CDR3 has 14 amino acids. The germline CDR1 and CDR2 sequences are GTSNPN and SVGIG (reference sequence). With V trimmed by 3 bases and J by 6 bases, 3 bases remained unmatched. CDR3 nucleotides: TGTGCCTGGAGCGCGACAGGGGGTAATTCACCCCTCCACTTT. Protein sequence: CAWSATGGNSPLHF.

The chain employs TRBV5-4 and TRBJ2-4, with D maybe TRBD1 (5 bases). The germline V gene encodes CDR1 SGHNT and CDR2 YYREEE (reference sequence). CDR3 size: 14 residues. Between the trimmed V and J ends, which lost 0 bases and 8 bases, there was a span of 12 bases. CDR3 region: CASSLDRRVDIQYF. The CDR3, as DNA: TGTGCCAGCAGCTTGGATCGCAGGGTTGACATTCAGTACTTC. Supplemented by reference TRBV5-4 and TRBJ2-4, the full variable domain reads ETGVTQSPTHLIKTRGQQVTLRCSSQSGHNTVSWYQQALGQGPQFIFQYYREEENGRGNFPPRFSGLQFPNYSSELNVNALELDDSALYLCASSLDRRVDIQYFGAGTRLSVL.

This rearrangement joins TRBV6-5 to TRBJ1-5; 10 nucleotides agree with TRBD1. The V segment lost 6 bases and the J segment 5 bases; nucleotides outside the gene matches: 4. The CDR3 has 14 amino acids. Germline CDR1 MNHEY, CDR2 SVGAGI. This CDR3 reads CASSPTGGDQPQHF. In DNA form, the CDR3 reads TGTGCCAGCAGCCCGACAGGGGGCGATCAGCCCCAGCATTTT.

The chain is built from TRBV7-6 and TRBJ2-6; D call uncertain. The CDR3 contains 15 residues. CDR1 SGHVS and CDR2 FNYEAQ come from the germline V gene. Deletions cut 3 bases from V and 0 bases from J, with 6 bases between. The CDR3 protein is CASSLRHSGANVLTF. The CDR3 region has the DNA TGTGCCAGCAGCTTGCGCCACTCTGGGGCCAACGTCCTGACTTTC.